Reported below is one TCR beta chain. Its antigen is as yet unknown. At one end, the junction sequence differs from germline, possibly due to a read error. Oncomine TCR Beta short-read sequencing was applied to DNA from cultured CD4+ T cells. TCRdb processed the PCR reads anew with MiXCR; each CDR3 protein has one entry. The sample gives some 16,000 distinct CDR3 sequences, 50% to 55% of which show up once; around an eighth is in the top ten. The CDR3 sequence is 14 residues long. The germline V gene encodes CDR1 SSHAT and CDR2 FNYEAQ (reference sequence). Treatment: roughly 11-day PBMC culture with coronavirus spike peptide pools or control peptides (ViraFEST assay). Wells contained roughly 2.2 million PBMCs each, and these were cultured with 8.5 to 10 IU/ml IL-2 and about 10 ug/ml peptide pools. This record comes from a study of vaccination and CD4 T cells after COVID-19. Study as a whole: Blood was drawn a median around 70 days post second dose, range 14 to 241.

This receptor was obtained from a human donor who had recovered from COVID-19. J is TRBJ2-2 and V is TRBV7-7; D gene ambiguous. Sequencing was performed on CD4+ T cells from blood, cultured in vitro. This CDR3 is CASSPHRNTGELFF. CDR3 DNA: TGTGCTAGCAGCCCCCACCGGAACACCGGGGAGCTGTTTTTT.